Listed here are 14 T cell receptor beta chains from one sample, sequenced in a study of Graves' ophthalmopathy and Graves' hyperthyroidism. The authors amplified TCR beta CDR3 regions, and they did so from RNA transcripts for repertoire sequencing. HTBI primers served in a first-round RT-PCR, which a second-round multiplex PCR followed. TCRdb ran MiXCR on the multiplex PCR reads and lists one entry per CDR3 protein. Of hundreds of thousands of distinct CDR3 sequences listed, 15% to 17% are singletons. Sequencing was carried out using peripheral blood. The receptors originated from a woman under 30 with stable Graves' hyperthyroidism.

This clonotype came up many times. This chain joins TRBV20-1 and TRBJ1-1; TRBD1 agrees at 8 bases. Germline values: CDR1 DFQATT, CDR2 SNEGSKA (reference sequence). V lost 6 bases, J lost 9 bases, and 9 bases stayed unmatched. This CDR3 region has 12 residues. CDR3 protein: CSARTGTTKAFF. The CDR3 bases are TGCAGTGCAAGGACAGGGACAACCAAAGCTTTCTTT.

This clonotype was seen repeatedly, ten times or more. V is TRBV10-2 and J is TRBJ1-6; D is uncertain. Trimming cost V 7 bases and J 5 bases, with 9 bases left between them. Germline CDR1 is WSHSY and CDR2 is SAAADI. The CDR3 is made up of 13 amino acids. CDR3 sequence (DNA): TGCGCCAGCAAGAGGGAGCATAATTCACCCCTCCACTTT. It specifies CASKREHNSPLHF.

The chain combines TRBV7-6 with TRBJ2-1; TRBD1 might be the D (5 bases). This CDR3 has 15 amino acids. Trimming took 3 bases from V and 4 from J, leaving 13 bases between them. Germline lookup yields CDR1 SGHVS and CDR2 FNYEAQ. CDR3 nucleotides: TGTGCCAGCAGCTTCAGGGAAAACCCTTACAATGAGCAGTTCTTC. This translates into CASSFRENPYNEQFF.

The sample holds many counts of this clonotype. The J gene is TRBJ1-1, the V gene TRBV27; D is ambiguous. There are 14 residues in the CDR3. CDR1 is MNHEY and CDR2 is SMNVEV in the germline V gene (reference sequence). V was pared by 3 bases and J by 4 bases, with 12 bases between. The CDR3 sequence is CASSLVVGSTEAFF. CDR3 sequence (DNA): TGTGCCAGCAGTTTGGTTGTGGGGAGCACTGAAGCTTTCTTT.

This clonotype appeared many times. The chain has TRBV19 and TRBJ1-2; TRBD1 might be the D (6 bases). Between the trimmed V and J ends, which lost 7 bases and 6 bases, there was a span of 12 bases. Germline values: CDR1 LNHDA, CDR2 SQIVND (reference sequence). The CDR3 contains 12 residues. CDR3 region: CASTSGADGYTF. The CDR3 bases are TGTGCCAGTACCTCGGGGGCGGATGGCTACACCTTC.

This clonotype was seen at least ten times. V and J are TRBV20-1 and TRBJ2-5; 7 bases are a match to TRBD1. Germline CDR1 and CDR2: DFQATT and SNEGSKA (reference sequence). There are 13 residues in the CDR3. This chain's CDR3 is CSVGQVVQETQYF. CDR3 bases: TGCAGCGTCGGACAGGTCGTCCAAGAGACCCAGTACTTC.

In this sample, this clonotype turned up many times. CDR3 sequence: CASSQRSVQMNTEAFF. The CDR3 DNA reads as TGTGCCAGCAGCCAAAGATCAGTCCAGATGAACACTGAAGCTTTCTTT. The rearrangement joins TRBV14 to TRBJ1-1; no clear D. Germline CDR1 is SGHDN and CDR2 is FVKESK. V gave up 2 bases and J gave up 0 bases, with 13 bases separating them. The CDR3 sequence is 16 residues long.

At least ten counts were recorded for this clonotype. The chain combines TRBV13 with TRBJ1-1, with 10 bases aligning to TRBD1. Looked up from germline, CDR1 is PRHDT and CDR2 is FYEKMQ (reference sequence). V shed 5 bases, J shed 1 base, and the junction held 4 bases outside the gene matches. The length of the CDR3 is 15 residues. In DNA form, the CDR3 reads TGTGCCAGCAGCCACGACAGGGGGCGGAACACTGAAGCTTTCTTT. Amino acid sequence: CASSHDRGRNTEAFF. Combining the CDR3 with reference TRBV13 and TRBJ1-1 gives the whole variable domain AAGVIQSPRHLIKEKRETATLKCYPIPRHDTVYWYQQGPGQDPQFLISFYEKMQSDKGSIPDRFSAQQFSDYHSELNMSSLELGDSALYFCASSHDRGRNTEAFFGQGTRLTVV.

At least ten counts were recorded for this clonotype. The chain has TRBV29-1 and TRBJ1-1; D possibly corresponds to TRBD1 (6 bases). V was shortened by 3 bases and J by 6 bases, with 14 bases between the two germline ends. The CDR3 spans 13 residues. CDR1 and CDR2 from the germline V gene are SQVTM and ANQGSEA. The CDR3 sequence: CSVEMKGVAEAFF. DNA for the CDR3: TGCAGCGTTGAGATGAAGGGGGTCGCTGAAGCTTTCTTT. Combining the CDR3 with reference TRBV29-1 and TRBJ1-1 gives the whole variable domain SAVISQKPSRDICQRGTSLTIQCQVDSQVTMMFWYRQQPGQSLTLIATANQGSEATYESGFVIDKFPISRPNLTFSTLTVSNMSPEDSSIYLCSVEMKGVAEAFFGQGTRLTVV.

CDR3 coding DNA: TGTGCCAGCAGCTTAGCCTCGACAGTCAGCAATCAGCCCCAGCATTTT. Translation gives CASSLASTVSNQPQHF. The chain combines TRBV19 with TRBJ1-5; weak D call: TRBD1 (5 bases). There are 16 residues in the CDR3. V lost 9 bases to trimming and J lost 1 base, with 19 bases between them. In germline, CDR1 is LNHDA, CDR2 SQIVND (reference sequence).

This clonotype has at least ten counts. The V and J genes are TRBV2 and TRBJ2-4; 7 bases are shared with TRBD1. V trimming: 7 bases; J trimming: 5 bases; junction bases outside the gene matches: 5. The length of the CDR3 is 13 residues. CDR1 and CDR2 (germline): SNHLY, FYNNEI. The CDR3 DNA is TGTGCCAGCAAGTGGGACAGAGAAAACATTCAGTACTTC. It specifies CASKWDRENIQYF.

This clonotype was observed many times. The genes are TRBV6-1 and TRBJ2-4; 7 positions match TRBD1. After removal of 3 bases from V and 0 bases from J, the junction contained 5 bases not matched to a gene. This CDR3 contains 16 residues. Germline CDR1 is MNHNS and CDR2 is SASEGT. CDR3 DNA sequence: TGTGCCAGCAGTGACTGGACAGGAGTAGCCAAAAACATTCAGTACTTC. Amino acids: CASSDWTGVAKNIQYF.

This clonotype was observed once. One base away lies a much larger clone, so this may be a sequencing read error. The chain is built from TRBV24-1 and TRBJ1-5, with D maybe TRBD1 (5 bases). The CDR3 is made up of 14 amino acids. Germline V gene sequence: CDR1 KGHDR, CDR2 SFDVKD. The CDR3 spells CASSTGRTNQPQHF. CDR3 sequence (DNA): TGTGCCTCCAGCACGGGACGGACCAATCAGCCCCAGCATTTT.

The chain uses TRBV14 and TRBJ1-1, with D unresolved. Between the trimmed V and J ends, which lost 4 bases and 2 bases, there was a span of 17 bases. The CDR3 is 16 amino acids. Germline V lookup: CDR1 SGHDN, CDR2 FVKESK. The CDR3 is CASSPPRILPNTEAFF. In DNA form, the CDR3 reads TGTGCCAGCAGCCCGCCCCGGATACTCCCTAACACTGAAGCTTTCTTT. The full variable domain, rest sourced from reference TRBV14 and TRBJ1-1, is EAGVTQFPSHSVIEKGQTVTLRCDPISGHDNLYWYRRVMGKEIKFLLHFVKESKQDESGMPNNRFLAERTGGTYSTLKVQPAELEDSGVYFCASSPPRILPNTEAFFGQGTRLTVV.